This T cell receptor beta chain was identified in a study of CD8+ T cells in alopecia areata. Study-wide context: Patients received oral tofacitinib, 5 to 10 mg twice daily, for moderate-to-severe alopecia areata.

Study-wide points: Lesional scalp exceeded normal scalp in clonality, especially in alopecia totalis/universalis.

The treatment is: oral pan-JAK inhibitor, 5-10 mg twice daily. Separation by sorting yielded CD4+ and CD8+ T cells from PBMCs. A word on this clone: Its antigen is as yet unknown.

cDNA reverse transcribed from extracted RNA served as the sequencing template. Assay: immunoSEQ multiplex PCR; the TCRdb copy retains only in-frame clones and omits some. The sample contains more than 90,000 clones, roughly 60% of which appear only once. The CDR3 contains 15 residues. Germline-derived CDR1 and CDR2 are SGHRS and YFSETQ. Trimming took off 0 bases at V and 8 bases at J, with 17 bases between the two ends. The chain combines TRBV5-1 with TRBJ2-5; D tentatively fits TRBD1 or TRBD2 (5 bases each). The TCR was taken from a human donor with alopecia areata. Sequenced material: CD8+ T cells sorted from blood, taken at week 4, from a patient treated with tofacitinib. CDR3 region: CASSLEPGRRGTQYF. CDR3 DNA: TGCGCCAGCAGCTTGGAACCGGGACGTCGGGGAACCCAGTACTTC.